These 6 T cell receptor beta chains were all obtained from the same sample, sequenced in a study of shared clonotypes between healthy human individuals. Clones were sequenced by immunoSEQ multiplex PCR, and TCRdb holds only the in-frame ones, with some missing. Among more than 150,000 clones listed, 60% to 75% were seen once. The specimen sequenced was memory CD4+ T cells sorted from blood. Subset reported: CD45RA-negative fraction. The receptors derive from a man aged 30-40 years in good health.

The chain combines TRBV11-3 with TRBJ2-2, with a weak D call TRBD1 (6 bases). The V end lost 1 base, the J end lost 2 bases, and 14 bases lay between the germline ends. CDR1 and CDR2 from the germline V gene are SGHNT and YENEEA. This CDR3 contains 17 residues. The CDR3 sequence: CASSLGGWDKNTGELFF. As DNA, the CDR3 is TGTGCCAGCAGCTTAGGGGGCTGGGACAAAAACACCGGGGAGCTGTTTTTT.

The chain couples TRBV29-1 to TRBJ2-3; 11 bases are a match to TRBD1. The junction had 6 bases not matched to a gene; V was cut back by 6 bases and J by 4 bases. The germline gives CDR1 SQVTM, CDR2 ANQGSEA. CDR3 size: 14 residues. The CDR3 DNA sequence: TGCAGCGTATCGGACAGGGGGCTTGCAGATACGCAGTATTTT. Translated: CSVSDRGLADTQYF.

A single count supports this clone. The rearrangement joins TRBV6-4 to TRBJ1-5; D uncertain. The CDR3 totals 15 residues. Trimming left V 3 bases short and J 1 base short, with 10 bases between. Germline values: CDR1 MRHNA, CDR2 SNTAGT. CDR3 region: CASSEVFGSNQPQHF. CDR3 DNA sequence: TGTGCCAGCAGTGAGGTGTTCGGGAGCAATCAGCCCCAGCATTTT.

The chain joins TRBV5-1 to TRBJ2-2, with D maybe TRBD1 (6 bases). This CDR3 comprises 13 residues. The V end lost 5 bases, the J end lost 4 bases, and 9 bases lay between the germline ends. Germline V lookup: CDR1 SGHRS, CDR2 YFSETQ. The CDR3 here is CASSQGSTGELFF. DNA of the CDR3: TGCGCCAGCAGTCAGGGGTCCACCGGGGAGCTGTTTTTT.

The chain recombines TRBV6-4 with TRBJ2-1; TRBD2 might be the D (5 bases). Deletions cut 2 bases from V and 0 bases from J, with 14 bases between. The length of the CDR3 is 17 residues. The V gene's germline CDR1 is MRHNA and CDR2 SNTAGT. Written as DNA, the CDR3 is TGTGCCAGCAGTGACGTGTTCGGGGTTAGCTCCTACAATGAGCAGTTCTTC. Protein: CASSDVFGVSSYNEQFF.

The CDR3 region has the DNA TGTGCCAGCAGCTTAGTAGGTATTGGACGGAGCTCCTACAATGAGCAGTTCTTC. As protein: CASSLVGIGRSSYNEQFF. The rearrangement joins TRBV11-2 to TRBJ2-1, with D hard to call. V lost 1 base to trimming and J lost 0 bases, with 16 bases between them. Germline V gene lookup returns CDR1 SGHAT and CDR2 FQNNGV. The CDR3 runs 18 residues.